The sequence of this T cell receptor (beta chain) was determined in a study of OX40 agonist ivuxolimab in advanced cancers. Study overall: Prior anti-PD-1, anti-PD-L1 or anti-CTLA-4 therapy was allowed; approximately 40% had some.

The table lists this clone with a few counts. Libraries were prepared by immunoSEQ multiplex PCR; TCRdb keeps only in-frame clonotypes and omits some of them. The table includes about 62,000 clones, 79% detected once. This receptor was taken from an adult with an advanced solid tumor such as melanoma, head and neck, liver or kidney cancer. Sequencing used CD4+ or CD8+ T cells sorted from blood, obtained in a trial of the OX40 agonist ivuxolimab.

CDR3 sequence: CASSGGLLADTQYF. The CDR3 DNA is TGTGCCAGCAGTGGGGGGCTTTTAGCGGATACGCAGTATTTT. This chain links TRBV2 with TRBJ2-3; possible D gene TRBD1, 6 bases. V was cut by 4 bases and J by 6 bases, with 14 bases left in between. The CDR3 has 14 residues. In germline, CDR1 is SNHLY, CDR2 FYNNEI. The whole variable domain, filled in from reference TRBV2 and TRBJ2-3, reads EPEVTQTPSHQVTQMGQEVILRCVPISNHLYFYWYRQILGQKVEFLVSFYNNEISEKSEIFDDQFSVERPDGSNFTLKIRSTKLEDSAMYFCASSGGLLADTQYFGPGTRLTVL.